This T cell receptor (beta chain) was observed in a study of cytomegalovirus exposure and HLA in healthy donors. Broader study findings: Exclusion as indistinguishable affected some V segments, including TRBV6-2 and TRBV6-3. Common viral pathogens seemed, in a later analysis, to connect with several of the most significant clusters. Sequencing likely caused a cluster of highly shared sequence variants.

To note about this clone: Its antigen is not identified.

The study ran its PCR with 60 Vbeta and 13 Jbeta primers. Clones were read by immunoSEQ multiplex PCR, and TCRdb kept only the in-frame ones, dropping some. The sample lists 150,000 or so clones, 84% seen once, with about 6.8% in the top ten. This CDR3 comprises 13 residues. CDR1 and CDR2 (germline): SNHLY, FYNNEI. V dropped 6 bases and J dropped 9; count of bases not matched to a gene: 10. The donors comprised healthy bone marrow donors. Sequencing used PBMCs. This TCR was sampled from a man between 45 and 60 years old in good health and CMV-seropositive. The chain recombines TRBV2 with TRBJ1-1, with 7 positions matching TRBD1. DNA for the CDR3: TGTGCCAGCAGCGAACAGGGGTTGGTCCAAGCTTTCTTT. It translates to CASSEQGLVQAFF.